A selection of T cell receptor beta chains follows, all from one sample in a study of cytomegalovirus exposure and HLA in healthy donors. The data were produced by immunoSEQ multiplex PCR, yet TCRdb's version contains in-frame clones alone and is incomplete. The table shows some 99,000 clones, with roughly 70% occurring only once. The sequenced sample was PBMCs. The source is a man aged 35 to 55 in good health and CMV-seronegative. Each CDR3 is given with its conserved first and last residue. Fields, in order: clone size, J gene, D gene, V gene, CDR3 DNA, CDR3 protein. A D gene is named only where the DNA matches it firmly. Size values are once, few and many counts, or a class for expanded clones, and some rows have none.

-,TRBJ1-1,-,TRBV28,TGTGCCAGCAGCCTAACAGGGACCTCGGGGGGATCTGAAGCTTTCTTT,CASSLTGTSGGSEAFF
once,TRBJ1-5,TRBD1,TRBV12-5,TGTGCTAGTGGCCCGGACAGGGGAGAGTATAGCAATCAGCCCCAGCATTTT,CASGPDRGEYSNQPQHF
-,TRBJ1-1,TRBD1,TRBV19,TGTGCCAGTAGTATAAAGGGGGCGAAAGCTTTCTTT,CASSIKGAKAFF
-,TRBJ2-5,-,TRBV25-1,TGTGCCAGCAGTTCCCGACAGGACCTCGGTTATGAAGAGACCCAGTACTTC,CASSSRQDLGYEETQYF
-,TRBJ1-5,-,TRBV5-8,TGTGCCAGCAGCTCGAAACGGACAGAAGCTTATAGCAATCAGCCCCAGCATTTT,CASSSKRTEAYSNQPQHF
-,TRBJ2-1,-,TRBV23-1,TGCGCCAGCAGTCAGCCGGGCACAGGACCCTTAAGGAATGAGCAGTTCTTC,CASSQPGTGPLRNEQFF
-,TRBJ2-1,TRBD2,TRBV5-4,TGTGCCAGCAGCTTGGTGTCAGGGAGGGCCCTATTCGATGAGCAGTTCTTC,CASSLVSGRALFDEQFF
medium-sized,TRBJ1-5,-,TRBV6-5,TGTGCCAGCAGTACCCAGGATCAGCCCCAGCATTTT,CASSTQDQPQHF
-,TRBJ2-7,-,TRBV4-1,TGCGCCAGCAGCCAAGATAGGGGGATCTACGAGCAGTACTTC,CASSQDRGIYEQYF
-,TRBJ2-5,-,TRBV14,TGTGCCAGCAGCCAAGGAGTGACCAACCGAGGAGAGACCCAGTACTTC,CASSQGVTNRGETQYF
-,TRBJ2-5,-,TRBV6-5,TGTGCCAGCAGTTTGTACAGGGTCGGGGAAGAGACCCAGTACTTC,CASSLYRVGEETQYF
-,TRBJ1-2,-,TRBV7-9,TGTGCCAGCAGCTTAGCTGGCCAAGGGGCCGGCTACACCTTC,CASSLAGQGAGYTF
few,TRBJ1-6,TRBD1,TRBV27,TGTGCCAGTCGTGCACTTGGACAGGGTTATAATTCACCCCTCCACTTT,CASRALGQGYNSPLHF
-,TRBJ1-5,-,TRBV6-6,TGTGCCAGCAGTTACTCTGGCGGGGAGGATCAGCCCCAGCATTTT,CASSYSGGEDQPQHF
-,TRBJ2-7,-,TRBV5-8,TGTGCCAGCAGCTCCACCCCTAACGAGCAGTACTTC,CASSSTPNEQYF
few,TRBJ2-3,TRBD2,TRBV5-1,TGCGCCAGCAGCTTGGGAGCTAGCGGGGGACGAACAGATACGCAGTATTTT,CASSLGASGGRTDTQYF
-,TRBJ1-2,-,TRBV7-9,TGTGCCAGCAGCTTAGCGATTGCGGATCACTATGGCTACACCTTC,CASSLAIADHYGYTF
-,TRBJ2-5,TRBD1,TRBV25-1,TGTGCCAGCAGTGGAACAGGGGTAGAGACCCAGTACTTC,CASSGTGVETQYF
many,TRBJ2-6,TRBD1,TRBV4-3,TGCGCCAGCAGCTCAGGGGACAGTACATTCTCTGGGGCCAACGTCCTGACTTTC,CASSSGDSTFSGANVLTF
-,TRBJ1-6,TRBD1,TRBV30,TGTGCCTGGACTCCGACAGGGACGAATTCACCCCTCCACTTT,CAWTPTGTNSPLHF
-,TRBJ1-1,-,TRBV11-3,TGTGCCAGCAGCTTACAGACAGCCACTGAAGCTTTCTTT,CASSLQTATEAFF
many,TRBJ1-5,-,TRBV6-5,TGTGCCAGCAGGAGGACAGTAAGTAGCAATCAGCCCCAGCATTTT,CASRRTVSSNQPQHF